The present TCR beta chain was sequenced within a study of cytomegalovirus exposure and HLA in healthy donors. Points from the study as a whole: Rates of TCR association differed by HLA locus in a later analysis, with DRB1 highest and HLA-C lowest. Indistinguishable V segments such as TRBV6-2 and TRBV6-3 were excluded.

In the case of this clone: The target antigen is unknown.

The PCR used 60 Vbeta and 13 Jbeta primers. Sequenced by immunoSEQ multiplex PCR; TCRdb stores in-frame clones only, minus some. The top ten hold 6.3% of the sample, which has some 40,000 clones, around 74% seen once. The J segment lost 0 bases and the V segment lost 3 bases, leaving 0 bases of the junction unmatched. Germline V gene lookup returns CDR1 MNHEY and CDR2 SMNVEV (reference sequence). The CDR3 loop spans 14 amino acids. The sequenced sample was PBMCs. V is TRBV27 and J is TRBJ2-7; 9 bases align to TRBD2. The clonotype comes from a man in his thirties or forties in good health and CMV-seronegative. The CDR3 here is CASSFSGSSYEQYF. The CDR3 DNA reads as TGTGCCAGCAGTTTTAGCGGGAGCTCCTACGAGCAGTACTTC.